The T cell receptor (beta chain) under discussion was sequenced for a study of blood T cell repertoires in COVID-19. Here immunoSEQ multiplex PCR was the method, and the copy in TCRdb shows in-frame clones only, minus some. The sample carries approximately 54,000 clones, 80% to 90% recorded once. Germline V gene sequence: CDR1 MDHEN, CDR2 SYDVKM. The V end lost 5 bases, the J end lost 9 bases, and 13 bases lay between the germline ends. There are 13 residues in the CDR3. This chain joins TRBV28 and TRBJ2-2, with D perhaps matching TRBD2 (5 bases). The receptor was isolated from a man over 45 with acute or convalescent COVID-19. Specimen: peripheral blood. Here the CDR3 DNA reads TGTGCCAGCAGTCCCGTTGGGAGACGGGAGCTGTTTTTT. This encodes CASSPVGRRELFF. Full variable domain (remainder filled in from reference TRBV28 and TRBJ2-2): DVKVTQSSRYLVKRTGEKVFLECVQDMDHENMFWYRQDPGLGLRLIYFSYDVKMKEKGDIPEGYSVSREKKERFSLILESASTNQTSMYLCASSPVGRRELFFGEGSRLTVL.